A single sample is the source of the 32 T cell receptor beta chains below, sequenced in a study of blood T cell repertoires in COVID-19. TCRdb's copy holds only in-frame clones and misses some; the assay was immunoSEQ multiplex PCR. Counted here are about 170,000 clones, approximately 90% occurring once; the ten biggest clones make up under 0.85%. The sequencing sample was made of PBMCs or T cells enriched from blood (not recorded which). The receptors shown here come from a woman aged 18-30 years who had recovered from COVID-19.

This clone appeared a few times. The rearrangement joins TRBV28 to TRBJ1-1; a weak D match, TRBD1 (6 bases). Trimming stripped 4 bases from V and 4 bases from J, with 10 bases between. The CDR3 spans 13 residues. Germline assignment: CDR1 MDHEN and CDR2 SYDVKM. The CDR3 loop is CASSSTGITEAFF. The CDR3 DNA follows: TGTGCCAGCAGTTCTACAGGGATCACTGAAGCTTTCTTT.

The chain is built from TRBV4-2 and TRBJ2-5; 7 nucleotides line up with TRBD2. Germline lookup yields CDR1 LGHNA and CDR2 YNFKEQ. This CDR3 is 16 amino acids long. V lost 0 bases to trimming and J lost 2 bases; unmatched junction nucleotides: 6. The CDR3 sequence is CASSQEGSGLQETQYF. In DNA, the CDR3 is TGTGCCAGCAGCCAAGAGGGTAGCGGGTTACAAGAGACCCAGTACTTC.

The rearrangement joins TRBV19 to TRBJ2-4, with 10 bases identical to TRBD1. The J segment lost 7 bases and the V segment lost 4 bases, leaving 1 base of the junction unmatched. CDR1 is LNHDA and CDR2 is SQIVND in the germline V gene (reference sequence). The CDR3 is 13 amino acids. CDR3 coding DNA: TGTGCCAGTAGTACGGACAGGGGGAACATTCAGTACTTC. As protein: CASSTDRGNIQYF. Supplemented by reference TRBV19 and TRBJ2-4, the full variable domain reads DGGITQSPKYLFRKEGQNVTLSCEQNLNHDAMYWYRQDPGQGLRLIYYSQIVNDFQKGDIAEGYSVSREKKESFPLTVTSAQKNPTAFYLCASSTDRGNIQYFGAGTRLSVL.

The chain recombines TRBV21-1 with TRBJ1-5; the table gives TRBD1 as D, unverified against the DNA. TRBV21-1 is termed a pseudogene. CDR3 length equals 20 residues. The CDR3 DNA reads TGTGCCAGCAGCACATCTTTGCCCGGAGATGGACAGGGCCGGGGACAGCCCCAGCATTTT. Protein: CASSTSLPGDGQGRGQPQHF.

The CDR3 DNA reads TGTGCCAGTAGTATAGTCCAGGACAATCAGCCCCAGCATTTT. It translates to CASSIVQDNQPQHF. This chain links TRBV19 with TRBJ1-5; D gene ambiguous. CDR3 size: 14 residues. CDR1 LNHDA and CDR2 SQIVND come from the germline V gene (reference sequence). Trimming cost V 1 base and J 3 bases, with 7 bases left between them.

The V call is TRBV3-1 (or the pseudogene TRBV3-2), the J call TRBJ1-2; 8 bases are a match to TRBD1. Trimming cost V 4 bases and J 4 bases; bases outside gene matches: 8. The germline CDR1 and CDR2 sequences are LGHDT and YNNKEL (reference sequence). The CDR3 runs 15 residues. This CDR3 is CASSLRGQVVYGYTF. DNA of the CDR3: TGTGCCAGCAGCCTCAGGGGACAGGTGGTCTATGGCTACACCTTC.

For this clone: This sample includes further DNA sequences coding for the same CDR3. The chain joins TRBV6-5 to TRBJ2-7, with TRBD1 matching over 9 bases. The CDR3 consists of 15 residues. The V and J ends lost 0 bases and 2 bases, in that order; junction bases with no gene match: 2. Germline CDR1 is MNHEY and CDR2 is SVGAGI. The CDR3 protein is CASSYSRTGAYEQYF. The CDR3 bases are TGTGCCAGCAGTTACTCTAGGACAGGGGCCTACGAGCAGTACTTC.

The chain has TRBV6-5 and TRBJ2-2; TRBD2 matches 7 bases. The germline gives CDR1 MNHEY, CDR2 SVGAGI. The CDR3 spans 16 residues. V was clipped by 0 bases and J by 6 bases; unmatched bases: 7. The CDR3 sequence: CASSYSAGNYPGELFF. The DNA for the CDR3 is TGTGCCAGCAGTTACTCAGCGGGAAATTATCCCGGGGAGCTGTTTTTT.

CDR3 in amino acids: CASSKLADREQFF. Written as DNA, the CDR3 is TGCGCCAGCAGTAAACTAGCGGACAGGGAGCAGTTCTTC. V is TRBV4-3 and J is TRBJ2-1; a possible D gene is TRBD2 (8 bases). The CDR3 covers 13 residues. Germline-derived CDR1 and CDR2 are LGHNA and YSLEER. V shed 6 bases and J shed 10 bases, with 16 bases lying between them.

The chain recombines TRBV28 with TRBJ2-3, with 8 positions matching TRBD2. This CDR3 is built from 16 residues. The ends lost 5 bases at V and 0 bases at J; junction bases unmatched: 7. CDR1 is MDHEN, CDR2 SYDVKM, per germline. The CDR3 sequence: CASSRDIAGSTDTQYF. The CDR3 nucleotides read TGTGCCAGCAGTCGAGACATAGCGGGGAGCACAGATACGCAGTATTTT.

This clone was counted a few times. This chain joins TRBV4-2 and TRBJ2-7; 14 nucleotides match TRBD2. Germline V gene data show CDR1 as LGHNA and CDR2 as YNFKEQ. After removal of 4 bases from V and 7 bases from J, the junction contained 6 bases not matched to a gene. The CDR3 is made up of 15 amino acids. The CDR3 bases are TGTGCCAGCAGCCTAGGGACTAGCGGGAGCAGGGAGCAGTACTTC. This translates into CASSLGTSGSREQYF.

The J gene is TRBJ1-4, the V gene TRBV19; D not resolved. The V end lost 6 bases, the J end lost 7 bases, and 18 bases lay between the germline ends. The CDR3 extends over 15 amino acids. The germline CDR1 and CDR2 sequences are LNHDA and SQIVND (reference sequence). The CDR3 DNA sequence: TGTGCCAGTAGCCTCCGGGTCGCGCAGAGTGAAAAACTGTTTTTT. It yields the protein CASSLRVAQSEKLFF. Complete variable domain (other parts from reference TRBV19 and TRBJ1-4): DGGITQSPKYLFRKEGQNVTLSCEQNLNHDAMYWYRQDPGQGLRLIYYSQIVNDFQKGDIAEGYSVSREKKESFPLTVTSAQKNPTAFYLCASSLRVAQSEKLFFGSGTQLSVL.

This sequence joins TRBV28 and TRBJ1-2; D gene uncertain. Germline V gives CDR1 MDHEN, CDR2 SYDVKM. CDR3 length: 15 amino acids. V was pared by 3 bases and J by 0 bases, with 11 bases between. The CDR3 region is CASSLLGAPNYGYTF. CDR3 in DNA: TGTGCCAGCAGTTTGTTGGGCGCCCCTAACTATGGCTACACCTTC.

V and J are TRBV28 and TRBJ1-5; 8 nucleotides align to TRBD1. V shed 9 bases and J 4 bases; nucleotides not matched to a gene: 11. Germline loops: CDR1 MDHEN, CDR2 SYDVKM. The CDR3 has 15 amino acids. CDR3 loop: CASYSQGGPNQPQHF. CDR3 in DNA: TGTGCCAGTTACTCACAGGGGGGGCCTAATCAGCCCCAGCATTTT.

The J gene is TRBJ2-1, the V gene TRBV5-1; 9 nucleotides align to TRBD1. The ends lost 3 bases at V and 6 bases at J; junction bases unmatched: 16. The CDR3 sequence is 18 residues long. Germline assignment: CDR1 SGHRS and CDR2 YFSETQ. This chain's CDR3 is CASSSVPQGQGNANEQFF. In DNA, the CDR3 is TGCGCCAGCAGCTCCGTACCCCAGGGACAGGGTAATGCCAATGAGCAGTTCTTC.

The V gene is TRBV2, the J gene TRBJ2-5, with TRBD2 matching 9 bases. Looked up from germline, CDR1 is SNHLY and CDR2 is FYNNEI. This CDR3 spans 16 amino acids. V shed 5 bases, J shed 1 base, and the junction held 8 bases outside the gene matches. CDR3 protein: CASSRRLAGFQETQYF. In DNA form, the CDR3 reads TGTGCCAGCAGTCGGAGGCTAGCGGGGTTCCAAGAGACCCAGTACTTC.

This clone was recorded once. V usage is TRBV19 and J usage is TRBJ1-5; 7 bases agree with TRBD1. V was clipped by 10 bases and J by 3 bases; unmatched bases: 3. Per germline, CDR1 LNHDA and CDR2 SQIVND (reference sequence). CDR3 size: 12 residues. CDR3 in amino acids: CAIGQDNQPQHF. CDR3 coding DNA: TGTGCCATCGGACAGGACAATCAGCCCCAGCATTTT. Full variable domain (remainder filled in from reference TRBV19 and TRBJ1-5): DGGITQSPKYLFRKEGQNVTLSCEQNLNHDAMYWYRQDPGQGLRLIYYSQIVNDFQKGDIAEGYSVSREKKESFPLTVTSAQKNPTAFYLCAIGQDNQPQHFGDGTRLSIL.

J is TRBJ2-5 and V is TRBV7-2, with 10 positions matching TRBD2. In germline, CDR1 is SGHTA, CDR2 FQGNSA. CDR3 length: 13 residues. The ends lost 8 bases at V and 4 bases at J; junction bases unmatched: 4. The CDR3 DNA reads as TGTGCCAGCTCTAGCGGGAGTACAGAGACCCAGTACTTC. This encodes CASSSGSTETQYF.

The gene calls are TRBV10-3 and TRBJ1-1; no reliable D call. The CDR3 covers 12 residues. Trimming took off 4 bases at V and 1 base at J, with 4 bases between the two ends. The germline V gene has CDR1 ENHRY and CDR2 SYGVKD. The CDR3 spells CAISGANTEAFF. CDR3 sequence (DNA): TGTGCCATCAGTGGGGCGAACACTGAAGCTTTCTTT.

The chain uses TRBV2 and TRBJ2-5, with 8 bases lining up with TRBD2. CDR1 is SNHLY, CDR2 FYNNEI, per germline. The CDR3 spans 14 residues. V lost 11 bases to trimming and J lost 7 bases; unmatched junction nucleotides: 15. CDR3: CASLGLAGGLTQYF. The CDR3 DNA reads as TGTGCCTCCTTGGGCCTAGCGGGTGGATTGACCCAGTACTTC.

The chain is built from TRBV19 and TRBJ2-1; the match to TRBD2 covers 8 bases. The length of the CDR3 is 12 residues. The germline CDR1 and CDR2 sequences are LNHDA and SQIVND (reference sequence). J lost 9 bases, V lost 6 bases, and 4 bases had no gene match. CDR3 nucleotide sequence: TGTGCCAGTAGAGCGGGAGCGGCTGAGCAGTTCTTC. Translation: CASRAGAAEQFF.

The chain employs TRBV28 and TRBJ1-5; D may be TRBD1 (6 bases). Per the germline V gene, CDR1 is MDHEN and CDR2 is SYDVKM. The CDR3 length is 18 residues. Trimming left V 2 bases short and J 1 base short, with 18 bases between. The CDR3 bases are TGTGCCAGCAGTTTAAGAATATGGGGGGGCGGGAGCAATCAGCCCCAGCATTTT. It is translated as CASSLRIWGGGSNQPQHF.

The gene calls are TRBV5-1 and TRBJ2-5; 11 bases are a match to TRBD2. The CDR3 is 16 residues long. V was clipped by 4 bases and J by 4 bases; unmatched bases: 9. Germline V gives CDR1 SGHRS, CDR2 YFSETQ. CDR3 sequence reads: CASSGLAGGQRETQYF. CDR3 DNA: TGCGCCAGCAGCGGCTTAGCGGGAGGGCAGCGAGAGACCCAGTACTTC. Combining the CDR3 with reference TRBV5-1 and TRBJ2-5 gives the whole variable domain KAGVTQTPRYLIKTRGQQVTLSCSPISGHRSVSWYQQTPGQGLQFLFEYFSETQRNKGNFPGRFSGRQFSNSRSEMNVSTLELGDSALYLCASSGLAGGQRETQYFGPGTRLLVL.

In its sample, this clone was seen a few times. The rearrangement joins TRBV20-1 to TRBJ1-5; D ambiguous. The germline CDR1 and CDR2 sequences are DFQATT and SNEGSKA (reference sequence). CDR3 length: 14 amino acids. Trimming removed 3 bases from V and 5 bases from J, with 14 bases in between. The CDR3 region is CSASRDKPHQPQHF. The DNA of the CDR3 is TGCAGTGCTAGTAGAGACAAACCCCATCAGCCCCAGCATTTT.

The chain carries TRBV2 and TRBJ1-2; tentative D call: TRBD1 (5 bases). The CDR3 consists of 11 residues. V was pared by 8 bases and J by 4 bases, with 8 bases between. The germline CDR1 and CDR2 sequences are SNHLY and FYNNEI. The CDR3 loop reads CASDRSYGYTF. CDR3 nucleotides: TGTGCCAGCGACAGATCCTATGGCTACACCTTC.

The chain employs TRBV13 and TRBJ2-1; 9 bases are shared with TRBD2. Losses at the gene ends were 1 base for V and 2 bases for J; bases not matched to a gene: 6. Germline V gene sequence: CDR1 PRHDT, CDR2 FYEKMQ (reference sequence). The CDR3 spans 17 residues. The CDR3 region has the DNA TGTGCCAGCAGCTTAGTCTCTGCGGGAGGGGCCTACAATGAGCAGTTCTTC. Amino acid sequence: CASSLVSAGGAYNEQFF.

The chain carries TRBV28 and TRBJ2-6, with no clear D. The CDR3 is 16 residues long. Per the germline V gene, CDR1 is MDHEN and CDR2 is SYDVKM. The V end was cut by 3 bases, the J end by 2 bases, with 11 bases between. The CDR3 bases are TGTGCCAGCAGTTTGGCGGCAGTACCTGGGGCCAACGTCCTGACTTTC. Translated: CASSLAAVPGANVLTF.

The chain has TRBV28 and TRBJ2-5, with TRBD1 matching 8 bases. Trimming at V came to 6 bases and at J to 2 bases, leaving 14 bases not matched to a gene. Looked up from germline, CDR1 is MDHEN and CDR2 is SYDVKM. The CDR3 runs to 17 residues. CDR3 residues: CASSTVVVGQGQETQYF. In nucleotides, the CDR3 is TGTGCCAGCAGCACCGTGGTCGTAGGACAGGGACAAGAGACCCAGTACTTC.

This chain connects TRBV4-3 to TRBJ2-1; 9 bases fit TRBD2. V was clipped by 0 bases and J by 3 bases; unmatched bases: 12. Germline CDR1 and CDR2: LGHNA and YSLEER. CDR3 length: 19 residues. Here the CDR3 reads CASSQDGGLRLADYNEQFF. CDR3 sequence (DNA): TGCGCCAGCAGCCAAGATGGGGGTTTGAGACTAGCGGACTACAATGAGCAGTTCTTC.

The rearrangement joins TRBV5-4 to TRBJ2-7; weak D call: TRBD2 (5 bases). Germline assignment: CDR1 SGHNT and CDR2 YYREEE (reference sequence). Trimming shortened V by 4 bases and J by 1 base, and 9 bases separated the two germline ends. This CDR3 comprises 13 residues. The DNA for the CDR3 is TGTGCCAGCAGCCTGGGAGCATCCTACGAGCAGTACTTC. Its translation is CASSLGASYEQYF. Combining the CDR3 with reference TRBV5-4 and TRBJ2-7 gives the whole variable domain ETGVTQSPTHLIKTRGQQVTLRCSSQSGHNTVSWYQQALGQGPQFIFQYYREEENGRGNFPPRFSGLQFPNYSSELNVNALELDDSALYLCASSLGASYEQYFGPGTRLTVT.

CDR3 residues: CASSIGPPLEDEQFF. DNA of the CDR3: TGCGCCAGCAGCATAGGCCCCCCTTTGGAGGATGAGCAGTTCTTC. The chain recombines TRBV5-1 with TRBJ2-1; possibly TRBD2 for D (5 bases). The CDR3 loop spans 15 amino acids. Germline values: CDR1 SGHRS, CDR2 YFSETQ. V lost 4 bases and J lost 8, with 19 bases in between.

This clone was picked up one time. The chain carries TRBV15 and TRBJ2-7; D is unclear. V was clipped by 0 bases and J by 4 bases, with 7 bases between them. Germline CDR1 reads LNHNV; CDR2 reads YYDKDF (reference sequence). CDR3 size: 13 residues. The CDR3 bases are TGTGCCACCAGCAGAGATCTTCTTTACGAGCAGTACTTC. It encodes CATSRDLLYEQYF.